This TCR beta chain was observed in a study of OX40 agonist ivuxolimab in advanced cancers. Study-level information: Ivuxolimab, an antibody acting as an agonist of OX40 (CD134), was used to treat patients. Study-level results: Partial responders receiving 0.1-3.0 mg/kg showed among the lowest clonal expansion.

The table came from immunoSEQ multiplex PCR; TCRdb's copy has only in-frame clones and leaves some out. The sample has roughly 56,000 clones, around 88% seen once; the top ten hold more than 0.5%. Exclusion applied to patients with autoimmune disease history or systemic immunosuppression. Comment on this clone: What it recognizes is unknown.

CDR3 length equals 16 residues. In germline, CDR1 is LNHNV, CDR2 YYDKDF (reference sequence). V was clipped by 0 bases and J by 4 bases; unmatched bases: 7. The sequence was obtained from an adult with an advanced solid tumor such as melanoma, head and neck, liver or kidney cancer. Sequenced material: CD4+ or CD8+ T cells sorted from blood, taken in a trial of the OX40 agonist ivuxolimab. The V and J genes are TRBV15 and TRBJ2-7; TRBD2 matches at 9 bases. This CDR3 is CATSRDRASGTYEQYF. The DNA for the CDR3 is TGTGCCACCAGCAGAGATCGGGCTAGCGGGACTTACGAGCAGTACTTC.